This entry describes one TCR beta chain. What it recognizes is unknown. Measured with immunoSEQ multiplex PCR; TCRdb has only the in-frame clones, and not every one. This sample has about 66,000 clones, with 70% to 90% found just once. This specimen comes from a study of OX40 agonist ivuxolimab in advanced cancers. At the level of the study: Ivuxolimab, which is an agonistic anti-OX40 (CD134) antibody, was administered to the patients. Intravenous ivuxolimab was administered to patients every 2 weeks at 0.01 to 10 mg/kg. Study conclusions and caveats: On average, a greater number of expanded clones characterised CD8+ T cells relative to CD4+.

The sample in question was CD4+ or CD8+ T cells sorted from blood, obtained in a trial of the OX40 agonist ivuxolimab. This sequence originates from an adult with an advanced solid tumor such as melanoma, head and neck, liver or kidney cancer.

DNA of the CDR3: TGTGCCAGCAGCTTATACCTCGGGTTCGGTAATGAGCAGTTCTTC. Residues: CASSLYLGFGNEQFF. The V and J genes are TRBV7-2 and TRBJ2-1, with unresolved D. Deletions cut 2 bases from V and 7 bases from J, with 15 bases between. Germline loops: CDR1 SGHTA, CDR2 FQGNSA. This CDR3 contains 15 residues.